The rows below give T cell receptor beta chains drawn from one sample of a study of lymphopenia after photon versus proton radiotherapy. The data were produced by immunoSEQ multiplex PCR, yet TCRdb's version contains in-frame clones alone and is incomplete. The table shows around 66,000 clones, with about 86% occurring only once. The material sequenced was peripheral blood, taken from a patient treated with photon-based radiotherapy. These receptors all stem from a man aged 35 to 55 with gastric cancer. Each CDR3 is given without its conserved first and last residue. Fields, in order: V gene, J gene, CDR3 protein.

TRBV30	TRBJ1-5	AWSGGTGDNSNQPQH
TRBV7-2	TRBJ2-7	ASSSSSGGAAYEQY
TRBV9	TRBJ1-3	ASSPRLGDTIY
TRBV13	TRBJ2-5	ASSSRSLAGETQY
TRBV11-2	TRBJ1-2	ASRGTGNYGYT
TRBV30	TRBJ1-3	AWTVSRGNTIY
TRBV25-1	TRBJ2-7	ASSDFGNRGSYEQY
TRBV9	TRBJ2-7	ASGAAENYYEQY
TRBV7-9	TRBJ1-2	ASSLAGGYGYT
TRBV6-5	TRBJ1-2	ASSYSVGMGSYGYT